This paragraph covers one T cell receptor beta chain sequence. Antigen specificity is unknown. Produced via immunoSEQ multiplex PCR; TCRdb's table is partial and in-frame only. This table holds around 80,000 clones, roughly 82% found once. This entry belongs to a study of OX40 agonist ivuxolimab in advanced cancers. Study summary: Patients were dosed with the agonistic anti-OX40 (CD134) antibody ivuxolimab. Study-wide results and caveats: CD4+ and CD8+ blood T cells expanded clonally by week 6 at 0.1 to 3.0 mg/kg. Some nonresponders also had low normalized T-cell clonal expansion. Researchers did not establish what antigens the expanded peripheral T cells target.

The sequence was collected from an adult with an advanced solid tumor such as melanoma, head and neck, liver or kidney cancer. The input for sequencing was CD4+ or CD8+ T cells sorted from blood, taken in a trial of the OX40 agonist ivuxolimab.

CDR3 nucleotides: TGTGCCAGCAGCGGGAGGGGGGTGTCTGGGGCCAACGTCCTGACTTTC. Translation: CASSGRGVSGANVLTF. The genes are TRBV9 and TRBJ2-6, with D perhaps assigned TRBD1 or TRBD2 (6 bases each). Trimming cost V 3 bases and J 1 base, with 11 bases left between them. CDR3 length: 16 amino acids. Germline V gene data show CDR1 as SGDLS and CDR2 as YYNGEE.